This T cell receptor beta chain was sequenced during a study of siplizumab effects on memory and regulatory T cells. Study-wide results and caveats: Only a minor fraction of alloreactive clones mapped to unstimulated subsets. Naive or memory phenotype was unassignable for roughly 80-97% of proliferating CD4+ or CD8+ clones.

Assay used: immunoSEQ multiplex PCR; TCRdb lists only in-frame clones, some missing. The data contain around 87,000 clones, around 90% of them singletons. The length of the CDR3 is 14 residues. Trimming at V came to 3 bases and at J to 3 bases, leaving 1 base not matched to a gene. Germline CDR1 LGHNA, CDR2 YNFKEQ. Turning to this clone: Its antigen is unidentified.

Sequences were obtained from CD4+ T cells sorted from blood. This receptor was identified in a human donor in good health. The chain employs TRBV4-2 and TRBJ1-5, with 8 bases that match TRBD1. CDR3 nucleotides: TGTGCCAGCAGCCAGGGACAGGACAATCAGCCCCAGCATTTT. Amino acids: CASSQGQDNQPQHF.